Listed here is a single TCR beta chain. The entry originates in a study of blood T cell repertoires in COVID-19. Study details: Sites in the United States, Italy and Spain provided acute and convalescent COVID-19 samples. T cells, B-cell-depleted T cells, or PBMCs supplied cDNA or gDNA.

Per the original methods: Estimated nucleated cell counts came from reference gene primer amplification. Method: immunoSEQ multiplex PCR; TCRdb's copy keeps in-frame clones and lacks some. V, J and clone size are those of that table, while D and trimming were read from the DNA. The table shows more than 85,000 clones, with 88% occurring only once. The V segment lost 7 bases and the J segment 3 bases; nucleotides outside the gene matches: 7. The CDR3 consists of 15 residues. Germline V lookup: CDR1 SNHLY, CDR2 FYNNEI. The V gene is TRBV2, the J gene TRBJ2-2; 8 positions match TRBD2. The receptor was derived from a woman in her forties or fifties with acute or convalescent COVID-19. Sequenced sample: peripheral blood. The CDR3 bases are TGTGCCAGCAAAGGAGTACTAGCGGACACCGGGGAGCTGTTTTTT. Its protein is CASKGVLADTGELFF.